This T cell receptor (beta chain) came from a study of control samples from healthy donors and cancer patients. Germline loops: CDR1 SNHLY, CDR2 FYNNEI. The CDR3 is 14 amino acids. Deletions cut 7 bases from V and 2 bases from J, with 13 bases between. Clones were sequenced by immunoSEQ multiplex PCR, and TCRdb holds only the in-frame ones, with some missing. The profile shows 120,000 or so clones, under 95% of them singletons. The chain uses TRBV2 and TRBJ2-3, with D maybe TRBD1 (6 bases). The sequence was obtained from a young man in good health. Sequenced: blood. The CDR3 DNA reads TGTGCCAGCATTGGGGACACTTACACAGATACGCAGTATTTT. Its protein product is CASIGDTYTDTQYF.